These T cell receptor beta chains were read from a single sample in a study of blood T cells in healthy people across ages. One entry per CDR3 protein, called by TCRdb with MiXCR from the 5' RACE reads. Of about 1,500,000 distinct CDR3 sequences in the sample, roughly 27% were seen once. The sample comprised blood. The source of these receptors is a woman under 40 in good health. Both conserved end residues are part of each CDR3. The order of the fields is D gene, J gene, V gene, clone size, CDR3 protein, CDR3 DNA. A D gene is named only where the DNA matches it firmly. Some rows mark clone size as missing; the rest say once, few, many or name a class of expanded clone.

>-|TRBJ1-5|TRBV28|-
CASTPGLSNQPQHF
TGTGCCAGCACTCCCGGGCTTAGCAATCAGCCCCAGCATTTT
>-|TRBJ1-6|TRBV2|-
CASGLQSPWPLHF
TGTGCCAGCGGGTTGCAGAGCCCTTGGCCCCTCCACTTT
>-|TRBJ1-5|TRBV10-3|many
CAISDGNWNQPQHF
TGTGCCATCAGCGATGGAAATTGGAATCAGCCCCAGCATTTT
>-|TRBJ2-5|TRBV7-2|few
CASSFGGVGSETQYF
TGTGCCAGCAGCTTCGGGGGCGTTGGATCAGAGACCCAGTACTTC
>TRBD1|TRBJ1-6|TRBV12-3/TRBV12-4|few
CACRFGTGDIVLHF
TGTGCCTGCAGATTCGGGACAGGGGACATCGTGCTCCACTTT
>-|TRBJ2-7|TRBV3-1|-
CASSQGAGDSYEQYF
TGTGCCAGCAGCCAGGGCGCCGGGGACTCTTACGAGCAGTACTTC
>-|TRBJ2-6|TRBV7-9|-
CASSFKEFESNVLTF
TGTGCCAGCAGCTTTAAGGAGTTTGAGTCCAACGTCCTGACTTTC
>-|TRBJ1-2|TRBV10-1|-
CASSASRTSPLHGYTF
TGCGCCAGCAGTGCATCTAGGACGTCACCTCTACATGGCTACACCTTC
>-|TRBJ2-6|TRBV24-1|many
CATSGSRVSGANVLTF
TGTGCCACCAGTGGATCCAGGGTATCGGGGGCCAACGTCCTGACTTTC
>-|TRBJ2-7|TRBV6-5|many
CASSSESSPYEQYF
TGTGCCAGCAGTTCAGAATCTTCCCCCTACGAGCAGTACTTC
>-|TRBJ2-1|TRBV20-1|few
CSARSDSFTNEQFF
TGCAGTGCTAGATCAGATAGCTTCACCAATGAGCAGTTCTTC
>TRBD1|TRBJ2-5|TRBV6-5|many
CASRDRVVETQYF
TGTGCCAGCAGGGACAGGGTGGTAGAGACCCAGTACTTC
>-|TRBJ2-5|TRBV10-2|-
CASSPGWGDQETQYF
TGCGCCAGCAGTCCGGGGTGGGGCGACCAAGAGACCCAGTACTTC
>-|TRBJ1-3|TRBV7-2|few
CASSRTSGVENTIYF
TGTGCCAGCAGCCGGACCTCAGGAGTGGAAAACACCATATATTTT
>TRBD1|TRBJ1-2|TRBV27|few
CASRDPGTGNYGYTF
TGTGCCAGCAGAGATCCCGGGACAGGGAACTATGGCTACACCTTC
>-|TRBJ2-3|TRBV7-9|-
CASSLGWGDTDTQYF
TGTGCCAGCAGCTTAGGGTGGGGGGACACAGATACGCAGTATTTT
>-|TRBJ1-2|TRBV10-2|-
CASSPDPGSYGYTF
TGCGCCAGCAGCCCGGACCCGGGGTCATATGGCTACACCTTC
>TRBD2|TRBJ2-1|TRBV7-2|-
CASRPSGGVNEQFF
TGTGCCAGCAGACCCAGCGGGGGGGTTAATGAGCAGTTCTTC
>-|TRBJ2-5|TRBV24-1|many
CATSDLRETQYF
TGTGCCACCAGTGATTTGCGAGAGACCCAGTACTTC
>TRBD1|TRBJ1-2|TRBV6-5|-
CASRPGQGLHGYTF
TGTGCCAGCAGGCCGGGACAGGGGCTGCATGGCTACACCTTC
>TRBD2|TRBJ2-7|TRBV30|few
CALTGTSGFPYEQYF
TGTGCCCTCACCGGGACTAGCGGGTTTCCCTACGAGCAGTACTTC
>TRBD2|TRBJ2-2|TRBV5-6|-
CASSRGGPGELFF
TGTGCCAGCAGCCGGGGGGGCCCCGGGGAGCTGTTTTTT
>-|TRBJ1-4|TRBV6-2/TRBV6-3|-
CASSDRPDGRKLFF
TGTGCCAGCAGTGACAGGCCCGATGGTCGAAAACTGTTTTTT
>TRBD1|TRBJ2-7|TRBV10-1|many
CASPGTGTSYEQYF
TGCGCCAGTCCCGGGACAGGGACCTCCTACGAGCAGTACTTC
>TRBD1|TRBJ2-7|TRBV12-3/TRBV12-4|few
CASSTGVGQGSNYEQYF
TGTGCCAGCAGTACGGGGGTAGGACAGGGTTCAAACTACGAGCAGTACTTC
>-|TRBJ1-5|TRBV18|few
CASSKGRNQPQHF
TGTGCCAGCTCCAAGGGGCGCAATCAGCCCCAGCATTTT
>-|TRBJ2-7|TRBV5-1|few
CASSLEYSTYEQYF
TGCGCCAGCAGCTTGGAGTACAGTACCTACGAGCAGTACTTC
>TRBD2|TRBJ2-5|TRBV7-2|-
CASSHLAGGEETQYF
TGTGCCAGCAGCCACCTAGCGGGGGGGGAGGAGACCCAGTACTTC
>-|TRBJ2-3|TRBV3-1|-
CASSHLSRTFTDTQYF
TGTGCCAGCAGCCATCTGTCTAGAACTTTCACAGATACGCAGTATTTT
>TRBD2|TRBJ2-1|TRBV6-6|few
CASRGGGRYSSYNEQFF
TGTGCCAGCCGCGGCGGGGGACGGTACAGCTCCTACAATGAGCAGTTCTTC
>TRBD1|TRBJ2-7|TRBV5-1|many
CASSFQGVGYEQYF
TGCGCCAGCAGCTTCCAGGGGGTTGGCTACGAGCAGTACTTC
>-|TRBJ1-4|TRBV12-3/TRBV12-4|few
CASSFSGQGSISEKLFF
TGTGCCAGCAGTTTCTCGGGTCAGGGCAGCATTAGTGAAAAACTGTTTTTT
>-|TRBJ2-1|TRBV2|-
CASSRPTSDNEQFF
TGTGCCAGCAGTCGCCCGACCTCAGACAATGAGCAGTTCTTC
>TRBD1|TRBJ2-3|TRBV7-9|-
CASSPGTGGLGSTDTQYF
TGTGCCAGCAGCCCCGGGACAGGGGGCCTGGGTAGCACAGATACGCAGTATTTT
>-|TRBJ2-7|TRBV2|-
CASTEGRRVYEQYF
TGTGCCAGCACTGAAGGGCGCCGGGTCTACGAGCAGTACTTC
>-|TRBJ2-5|TRBV5-1|few
CASSLAQGRQETQYF
TGCGCCAGCAGCTTGGCACAGGGAAGGCAAGAGACCCAGTACTTC
>-|TRBJ1-5|TRBV20-1|few
CSATDVSHPNKPQHF
TGCAGTGCTACCGATGTATCGCACCCGAACAAGCCCCAGCATTTT
>-|TRBJ2-7|TRBV10-3|-
CATRAGQYYEQYF
TGTGCCACCCGGGCCGGACAGTACTACGAGCAGTACTTC
>-|TRBJ2-1|TRBV20-1|many
CSALLFNNEQFF
TGCAGTGCGCTACTATTCAACAATGAGCAGTTCTTC
>TRBD2|TRBJ2-1|TRBV15|many
CATSSALAGQRYNEQFF
TGTGCCACCAGCAGTGCCCTAGCGGGTCAACGTTACAATGAGCAGTTCTTC
>-|TRBJ2-2|TRBV7-2|-
CASSPGTREGELFF
TGTGCCAGCAGCCCGGGGACTCGGGAGGGGGAGCTGTTTTTT
>-|TRBJ2-3|TRBV7-2|few
CASSTRDISTDTQYF
TGTGCCAGCAGCACCCGGGATATTAGCACAGATACGCAGTATTTT
>-|TRBJ1-2|TRBV3-1|-
CASSRPQGGASYTF
TGTGCCAGCAGCCGTCCTCAGGGCGGTGCGAGCTACACCTTC
>-|TRBJ2-1|TRBV6-5|once
CASIKQGAYNEQFF
TGTGCCAGCATCAAACAGGGAGCCTACAATGAGCAGTTCTTC
>TRBD2|TRBJ2-1|TRBV25-1|few
CASGNSGSSYNEQFF
TGTGCCAGCGGTAATAGCGGGAGCTCCTACAATGAGCAGTTCTTC
>-|TRBJ2-1|TRBV7-9|-
CASSRVGSPPGDEQFF
TGTGCCAGCAGCCGAGTGGGCAGCCCTCCCGGGGATGAGCAGTTCTTC
>-|TRBJ2-7|TRBV6-1|-
CASQFNSYEQYF
TGTGCCAGCCAATTTAATTCCTACGAGCAGTACTTC
>-|TRBJ1-1|TRBV12-3/TRBV12-4|many
CASSANSPTDGTEAFF
TGTGCCAGCAGCGCGAACTCGCCCACTGATGGCACTGAAGCTTTCTTT
>-|TRBJ2-1|TRBV12-3/TRBV12-4|-
CASSFLRNSYNEQFF
TGTGCCAGCAGTTTTCTTCGCAACTCCTACAATGAGCAGTTCTTC